The T cell receptor beta chain under discussion was sequenced for a study of cytomegalovirus exposure and HLA in healthy donors. Across the study: An earlier analysis identified more than 90 million unique TCR beta sequences in 170 million or so T cells. Study-level findings and limits: Earlier analysis yielded a pattern in which most TCR beta V segments were productive about 87% or about 30% of the time.

V lost 1 base to trimming and J lost 6 bases; unmatched junction nucleotides: 2. This CDR3 contains 14 residues. Germline CDR1 SGHTA, CDR2 FQGTGA. Turning to this clone: Its antigen is currently unknown.

PCR employed 60 Vbeta and 13 Jbeta primers. TCRdb keeps only in-frame clones here, not all; method: immunoSEQ multiplex PCR. The table lists 200,000 to 250,000 clones, approximately 82% of them singletons. The J gene is TRBJ2-3, the V gene TRBV7-3; 9 bases agree with TRBD1. The receptor comes from a young man in good health and CMV-seronegative. The specimen was PBMCs. CDR3 in amino acids: CASSLIGTGDTQYF. CDR3 DNA: TGTGCCAGCAGCTTAATTGGGACAGGGGATACGCAGTATTTT.